This TCR beta chain originates from a study of blood T cell repertoires in COVID-19. TCRdb keeps only in-frame clones here, not all; method: immunoSEQ multiplex PCR. The table shows over 90,000 clones, with roughly nine tenths occurring only once. This TCR derives from a woman aged 45 to 65 with COVID-19, enrolled during active disease. What was sequenced was peripheral blood.

The CDR3 bases are TGTGCCAGCAGCCCACTTAGCGGGGAGCAGTTCTTC. It specifies CASSPLSGEQFF. The J gene is TRBJ2-1, the V gene TRBV7-6; the match to TRBD2 covers 7 bases. CDR3 length equals 12 residues. J was trimmed by 10 bases and V by 5 bases; bases with no gene match: 5. The germline gives CDR1 SGHVS, CDR2 FNYEAQ.